This TCR beta chain stems from a study of cytomegalovirus exposure and HLA in healthy donors. Findings and limits, study-wide: V segments that were indistinguishable, TRBV6-2 and TRBV6-3 among them, were omitted from analysis.

PCR primers comprised 60 Vbeta and 13 Jbeta primers. Sequenced by immunoSEQ multiplex PCR; TCRdb stores in-frame clones only, minus some. The table lists 200,000 to 300,000 clones, 84% of them singletons, with roughly 2% in the top ten. Of note for this clone: Its antigen is as yet unknown.

The CDR3 covers 14 residues. Germline loops: CDR1 SGHNT, CDR2 YENEEA. V was pared by 3 bases and J by 2 bases, with 11 bases between. Healthy bone marrow donors made up the donors. Specimen: PBMCs. V usage is TRBV11-3 and J usage is TRBJ2-7; a weak D match, TRBD2 (6 bases). This TCR was sampled from a woman between 40 and 50 years old in good health and CMV-seropositive. CDR3 sequence (DNA): TGTGCCAGCAGCTTGTGGCGGGAAGCCTACGAGCAGTACTTC. This codes for CASSLWREAYEQYF.